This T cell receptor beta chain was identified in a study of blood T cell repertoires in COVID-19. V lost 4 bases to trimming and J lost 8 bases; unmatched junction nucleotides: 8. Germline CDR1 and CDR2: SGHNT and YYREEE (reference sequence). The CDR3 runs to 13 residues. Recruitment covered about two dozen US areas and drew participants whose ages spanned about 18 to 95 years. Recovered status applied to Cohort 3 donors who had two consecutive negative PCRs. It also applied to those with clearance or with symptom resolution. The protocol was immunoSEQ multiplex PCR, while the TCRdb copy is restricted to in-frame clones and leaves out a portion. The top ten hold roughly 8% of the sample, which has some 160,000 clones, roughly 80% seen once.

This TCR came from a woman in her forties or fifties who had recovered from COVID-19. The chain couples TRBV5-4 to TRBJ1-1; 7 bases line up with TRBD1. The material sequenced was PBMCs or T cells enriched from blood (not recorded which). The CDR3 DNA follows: TGTGCCAGCAGCCTCGACCTGGACAGGGAAGCTTTCTTT. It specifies CASSLDLDREAFF.